Listed below are T cell receptor beta chains from one sample, sequenced in a study of T cell repertoires in cytomegalovirus infection. TCRdb reanalysed the reads using MiXCR and keeps one entry per CDR3 protein. The sample shows fewer than 400,000 distinct CDR3 sequences, 15% to 20% of them seen only once. The sample consisted of PBMCs. These TCRs come from a human donor in good health (CMV status not recorded). Some clones in this sample may be carry-over from other donors' samples. CDR3s include the opening cysteine and the closing phenylalanine or tryptophan. The order of the fields is CDR3 length, clone size, V gene, D gene, J gene, CDR3 protein, CDR3 DNA. A D gene is named only where the DNA matches it firmly. The size of a clone is reported for some rows only, either as once, few or many, or as a class for expanded clones.

cdr3_length: 18
clone_size: NA
v_call: TRBV19
d_call: TRBD2
j_call: TRBJ2-1
cdr3_aa: CASSSRPLAGGSRNEQFF
cdr3_nt: TGTGCCAGTAGTTCCAGACCTCTAGCGGGAGGTAGTCGCAATGAGCAGTTCTTC

cdr3_length: 16
clone_size: NA
v_call: TRBV3-1
d_call: TRBD2
j_call: TRBJ2-3
cdr3_aa: CASSQGTTSGTDTQYF
cdr3_nt: TGTGCCAGCAGCCAGGGTACCACTAGCGGCACAGATACGCAGTATTTT

cdr3_length: 14
clone_size: NA
v_call: TRBV20-1
d_call: TRBD2
j_call: TRBJ2-5
cdr3_aa: CSASSGTTQETQYF
cdr3_nt: TGCAGTGCTAGTAGCGGGACTACCCAAGAGACCCAGTACTTC

cdr3_length: 16
clone_size: NA
v_call: TRBV3-1
d_call: NA
j_call: TRBJ2-7
cdr3_aa: CASSQDRWGSSYEQYF
cdr3_nt: TGTGCCAGCAGCCAAGATAGGTGGGGTTCATCCTACGAGCAGTACTTC

cdr3_length: 13
clone_size: many
v_call: TRBV29-1
d_call: NA
j_call: TRBJ2-3
cdr3_aa: CSAPAQVLDTQYF
cdr3_nt: TGCAGCGCGCCGGCGCAGGTTTTAGACACGCAGTATTTT

cdr3_length: 12
clone_size: NA
v_call: TRBV2
d_call: NA
j_call: TRBJ2-3
cdr3_aa: CASSDDLITQYF
cdr3_nt: TGTGCCAGCAGTGACGACTTAATTACGCAGTATTTT

cdr3_length: 14
clone_size: NA
v_call: TRBV19
d_call: NA
j_call: TRBJ2-1
cdr3_aa: CASSKLSSYNEQFF
cdr3_nt: TGTGCCAGTAGTAAACTCAGCTCCTACAATGAGCAGTTCTTC

cdr3_length: 14
clone_size: few
v_call: TRBV2
d_call: NA
j_call: TRBJ1-6
cdr3_aa: CARGPGRYNSPLHF
cdr3_nt: TGTGCCAGGGGCCCGGGACGGTATAATTCACCCCTCCACTTT

cdr3_length: 16
clone_size: many
v_call: TRBV7-2
d_call: TRBD1
j_call: TRBJ2-3
cdr3_aa: CASSYTGTGGADTQYF
cdr3_nt: TGTGCCAGCAGTTACACCGGGACAGGGGGCGCAGATACGCAGTATTTT

cdr3_length: 15
clone_size: NA
v_call: TRBV7-2
d_call: TRBD2
j_call: TRBJ2-7
cdr3_aa: CASSLVGGGNYEQYF
cdr3_nt: TGTGCCAGCAGCTTAGTTGGCGGGGGGAACTACGAGCAGTACTTC

cdr3_length: 17
clone_size: NA
v_call: TRBV2
d_call: NA
j_call: TRBJ2-1
cdr3_aa: CASSGMGAILYYNEQFF
cdr3_nt: TGTGCCAGCAGTGGGATGGGGGCTATCCTCTACTACAATGAGCAGTTCTTC

cdr3_length: 11
clone_size: many
v_call: TRBV7-8
d_call: NA
j_call: TRBJ2-3
cdr3_aa: CASSRTDTQYF
cdr3_nt: TGTGCCAGCAGCCGAACAGATACGCAGTATTTT

cdr3_length: 17
clone_size: many
v_call: TRBV4-1
d_call: NA
j_call: TRBJ1-3
cdr3_aa: CASSSGGNPRDGNTIYF
cdr3_nt: TGCGCCAGCAGCTCAGGAGGGAATCCACGGGACGGAAACACCATATATTTT

cdr3_length: 15
clone_size: many
v_call: TRBV7-2
d_call: TRBD1
j_call: TRBJ1-6
cdr3_aa: CASSPSTGRGSPLHF
cdr3_nt: TGTGCCAGCAGCCCCTCGACAGGGAGAGGTTCACCCCTCCACTTT

cdr3_length: 14
clone_size: NA
v_call: TRBV18
d_call: NA
j_call: TRBJ1-6
cdr3_aa: CASRAGTVNSPLHF
cdr3_nt: TGTGCCAGCAGAGCCGGGACGGTGAATTCACCCCTCCACTTT

cdr3_length: 16
clone_size: NA
v_call: TRBV20-1
d_call: TRBD2
j_call: TRBJ2-7
cdr3_aa: CSAGKPGTRISYEQYF
cdr3_nt: TGCAGTGCTGGTAAACCCGGGACTAGGATTTCCTACGAGCAGTACTTC

cdr3_length: 15
clone_size: NA
v_call: TRBV4-1
d_call: TRBD2
j_call: TRBJ2-5
cdr3_aa: CASSQTSGDGETQYF
cdr3_nt: TGCGCCAGCAGTCAAACTAGCGGGGATGGAGAGACCCAGTACTTC

cdr3_length: 14
clone_size: NA
v_call: TRBV27
d_call: NA
j_call: TRBJ1-2
cdr3_aa: CASSQPGTSNGYTF
cdr3_nt: TGTGCCAGCAGTCAACCCGGGACGTCAAATGGCTACACCTTC

cdr3_length: 11
clone_size: NA
v_call: TRBV20-1
d_call: NA
j_call: TRBJ1-4
cdr3_aa: CSARDREKLFF
cdr3_nt: TGCAGTGCTAGAGATCGTGAAAAACTGTTTTTT

cdr3_length: 12
clone_size: few
v_call: TRBV10-3
d_call: NA
j_call: TRBJ1-1
cdr3_aa: CAITGQNTEAFF
cdr3_nt: TGTGCCATAACGGGACAGAACACTGAAGCTTTCTTT

cdr3_length: 13
clone_size: many
v_call: TRBV6-5
d_call: NA
j_call: TRBJ2-7
cdr3_aa: CASSSRMVYEQYF
cdr3_nt: TGTGCCAGCAGTAGTAGGATGGTCTACGAGCAGTACTTC

cdr3_length: 16
clone_size: few
v_call: TRBV6-2/TRBV6-3
d_call: TRBD2
j_call: TRBJ2-7
cdr3_aa: CASSYGLAGGGYEQYF
cdr3_nt: TGTGCCAGCAGTTACGGTCTAGCGGGAGGAGGCTACGAGCAGTACTTC

cdr3_length: 14
clone_size: NA
v_call: TRBV7-6
d_call: NA
j_call: TRBJ1-5
cdr3_aa: CASSLQPGLRPQHF
cdr3_nt: TGTGCCAGCAGCTTACAACCAGGGTTAAGGCCCCAGCATTTT

cdr3_length: 15
clone_size: few
v_call: TRBV12-5
d_call: NA
j_call: TRBJ2-3
cdr3_aa: CASGFRRARTDTQYF
cdr3_nt: TGTGCTAGTGGTTTTCGCCGCGCCCGAACAGATACGCAGTATTTT

cdr3_length: 15
clone_size: many
v_call: TRBV7-2
d_call: NA
j_call: TRBJ1-6
cdr3_aa: CASSLQAVGNSPLHF
cdr3_nt: TGTGCCAGCAGCTTACAGGCGGTGGGGAATTCACCCCTCCACTTT

cdr3_length: 15
clone_size: once
v_call: TRBV5-4
d_call: NA
j_call: TRBJ2-7
cdr3_aa: CASSLGGGAVYEQYF
cdr3_nt: TGTGCCAGCAGCTTAGGGGGGGGCGCAGTCTACGAGCAGTACTTC

cdr3_length: 16
clone_size: NA
v_call: TRBV10-2
d_call: TRBD1
j_call: TRBJ1-2
cdr3_aa: CASSEASTGGGYGYTF
cdr3_nt: TGCGCCAGCAGTGAGGCCTCGACAGGGGGCGGTTATGGCTACACCTTC

cdr3_length: 16
clone_size: many
v_call: TRBV7-6
d_call: NA
j_call: TRBJ2-5
cdr3_aa: CASGPIRGPRDGTQYF
cdr3_nt: TGTGCCAGCGGACCGATTCGGGGACCACGGGACGGGACCCAGTACTTC

cdr3_length: 14
clone_size: NA
v_call: TRBV7-5
d_call: NA
j_call: TRBJ2-2
cdr3_aa: CISVPEGGTGELFF
cdr3_nt: NA

cdr3_length: 14
clone_size: few
v_call: TRBV5-1
d_call: TRBD1
j_call: TRBJ2-2
cdr3_aa: CASSRTGNTGELFF
cdr3_nt: TGCGCCAGCAGCAGGACAGGGAACACCGGGGAGCTGTTTTTT

cdr3_length: 15
clone_size: few
v_call: TRBV4-3
d_call: NA
j_call: TRBJ1-2
cdr3_aa: CASSQDTGQGYGYTF
cdr3_nt: TGCGCCAGCAGCCAAGATACAGGGCAGGGCTATGGCTACACCTTC

cdr3_length: 12
clone_size: NA
v_call: TRBV12-3/TRBV12-4
d_call: NA
j_call: TRBJ1-1
cdr3_aa: CASSLSGLEARF
cdr3_nt: TGTGCCAGCAGTTTATCGGGTCTCGAGGCTCGCTTT

cdr3_length: 14
clone_size: NA
v_call: TRBV29-1
d_call: TRBD1
j_call: TRBJ2-3
cdr3_aa: CSGTGVGATDTQYF
cdr3_nt: TGCAGCGGGACAGGGGTTGGGGCCACAGATACGCAGTATTTT

cdr3_length: 12
clone_size: many
v_call: TRBV7-2
d_call: NA
j_call: TRBJ1-1
cdr3_aa: CASSLMVSAAFF
cdr3_nt: TGTGCCAGCAGCTTAATGGTATCTGCGGCTTTCTTT

cdr3_length: 15
clone_size: many
v_call: TRBV6-2/TRBV6-3
d_call: NA
j_call: TRBJ1-2
cdr3_aa: CASSYSRDHLYGYTF
cdr3_nt: TGTGCCAGCAGTTACTCACGGGACCACCTCTATGGCTACACCTTC

cdr3_length: 14
clone_size: NA
v_call: TRBV7-4
d_call: NA
j_call: TRBJ1-1
cdr3_aa: CASSPEGRNTEAFF
cdr3_nt: TGTGCCAGCAGCCCCGAAGGGCGGAACACTGAAGCTTTCTTT

cdr3_length: 13
clone_size: many
v_call: TRBV6-2/TRBV6-3
d_call: NA
j_call: TRBJ1-1
cdr3_aa: CASSKGWYTEAFF
cdr3_nt: TGTGCCAGCAGTAAGGGCTGGTACACTGAAGCTTTCTTT

cdr3_length: 16
clone_size: many
v_call: TRBV7-2
d_call: TRBD2
j_call: TRBJ2-3
cdr3_aa: CASSRRTSGGVDTQYF
cdr3_nt: TGTGCCAGCAGCCGCCGGACTAGCGGGGGTGTAGATACGCAGTATTTT

cdr3_length: 12
clone_size: many
v_call: TRBV6-2/TRBV6-3
d_call: NA
j_call: TRBJ2-1
cdr3_aa: CATAESYNEQFF
cdr3_nt: TGTGCCACCGCGGAGTCCTACAATGAGCAGTTCTTC

cdr3_length: 12
clone_size: NA
v_call: TRBV15
d_call: NA
j_call: TRBJ1-2
cdr3_aa: CATSRLNYGYTF
cdr3_nt: TGTGCCACCAGCAGACTGAACTATGGCTACACCTTC

cdr3_length: 11
clone_size: many
v_call: TRBV6-4
d_call: NA
j_call: TRBJ2-7
cdr3_aa: CASSDSYEQYF
cdr3_nt: TGTGCCAGCAGTGACTCCTACGAGCAGTACTTC

cdr3_length: 14
clone_size: NA
v_call: TRBV7-2
d_call: TRBD2
j_call: TRBJ2-1
cdr3_aa: CASEKGLARNEQFF
cdr3_nt: TGTGCCAGCGAGAAGGGACTAGCTCGGAATGAGCAGTTCTTC

cdr3_length: 16
clone_size: NA
v_call: TRBV11-2
d_call: TRBD2
j_call: TRBJ2-1
cdr3_aa: CASSAPLAGAYNEQFF
cdr3_nt: TGTGCCAGCAGCGCACCGCTAGCGGGGGCCTACAATGAGCAGTTCTTC

cdr3_length: 18
clone_size: many
v_call: TRBV7-8
d_call: NA
j_call: TRBJ1-4
cdr3_aa: CASSLFTGPLATNEKLFF
cdr3_nt: TGTGCCAGCAGCTTATTCACGGGACCCCTTGCAACTAATGAAAAACTGTTTTTT

cdr3_length: 14
clone_size: many
v_call: TRBV7-2
d_call: TRBD2
j_call: TRBJ2-7
cdr3_aa: CASSSGLAGVEQYF
cdr3_nt: TGTGCCAGCAGTTCGGGACTAGCGGGAGTCGAGCAGTACTTC